This T cell receptor (beta chain) was identified during a study of blood T cell repertoires in COVID-19. Study background: T cells, B-cell-depleted T cells, or PBMCs supplied cDNA or gDNA.

Germline values: CDR1 MNHNY, CDR2 SVGAGI (reference sequence). The CDR3 is 16 residues long. Trimming left V 4 bases short and J 3 bases short, with 18 bases between. TCRdb's table, derived via immunoSEQ multiplex PCR, lists solely in-frame clones and lacks some. Here the sample spans more than 30,000 clones, nearly 90% being singletons. This clone was picked up one time. The genes are TRBV6-6 and TRBJ1-2; the D is unclear. This TCR derives from a man in his fifties or sixties with active COVID-19. The sequenced material came from peripheral blood. CDR3 DNA sequence: TGTGCCAGCAGTTCCCCTGAATTGGGCCAACACTATGGCTACACCTTC. It specifies CASSSPELGQHYGYTF.